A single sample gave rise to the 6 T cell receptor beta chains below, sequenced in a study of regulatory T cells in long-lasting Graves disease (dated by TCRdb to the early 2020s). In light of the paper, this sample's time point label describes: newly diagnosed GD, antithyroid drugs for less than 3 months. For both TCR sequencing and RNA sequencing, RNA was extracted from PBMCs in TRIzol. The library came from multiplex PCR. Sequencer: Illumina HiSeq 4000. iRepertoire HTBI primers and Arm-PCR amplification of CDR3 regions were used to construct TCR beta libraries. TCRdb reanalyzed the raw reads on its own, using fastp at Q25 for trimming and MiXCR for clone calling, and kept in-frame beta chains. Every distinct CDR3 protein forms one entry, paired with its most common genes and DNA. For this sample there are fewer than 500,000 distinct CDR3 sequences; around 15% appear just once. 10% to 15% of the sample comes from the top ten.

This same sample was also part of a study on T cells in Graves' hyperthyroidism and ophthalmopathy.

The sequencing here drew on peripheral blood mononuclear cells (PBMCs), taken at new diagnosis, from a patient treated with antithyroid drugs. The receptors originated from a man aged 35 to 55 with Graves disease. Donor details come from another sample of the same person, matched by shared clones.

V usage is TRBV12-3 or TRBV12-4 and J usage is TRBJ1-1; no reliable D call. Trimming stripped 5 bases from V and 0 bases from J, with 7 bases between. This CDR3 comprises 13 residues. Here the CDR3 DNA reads TGTGCCAGCAGTACCCACATGAACACTGAAGCTTTCTTT. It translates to CASSTHMNTEAFF.

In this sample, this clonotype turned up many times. The CDR3 region is CASSLWRNNSPLHF. The CDR3, as DNA: TGTGCCAGCAGTTTATGGCGAAATAATTCACCCCTCCACTTT. This chain joins TRBV27 and TRBJ1-6; D uncertain. The CDR3 has 14 amino acids. The germline gives CDR1 MNHEY, CDR2 SMNVEV (reference sequence). Between the trimmed V and J ends, which lost 1 base and 5 bases, there was a span of 6 bases.

CDR3 in amino acids: CASTTTSGRAYYNEQFF. In nucleotides, the CDR3 is TGTGCCAGCACCACCACTAGCGGGAGGGCCTACTACAATGAGCAGTTCTTC. J is TRBJ2-1 and V is TRBV6-1; 13 bases map to TRBD2. J was trimmed by 3 bases and V by 7 bases; bases with no gene match: 9. The CDR3 covers 17 residues. Germline V lookup: CDR1 MNHNS, CDR2 SASEGT.

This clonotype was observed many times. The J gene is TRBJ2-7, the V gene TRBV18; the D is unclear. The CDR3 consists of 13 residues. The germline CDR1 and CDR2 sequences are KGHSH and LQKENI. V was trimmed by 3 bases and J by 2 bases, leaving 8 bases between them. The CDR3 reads CASSPPGTYEQYF. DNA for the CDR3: TGTGCCAGCTCACCCCCGGGCACCTACGAGCAGTACTTC.

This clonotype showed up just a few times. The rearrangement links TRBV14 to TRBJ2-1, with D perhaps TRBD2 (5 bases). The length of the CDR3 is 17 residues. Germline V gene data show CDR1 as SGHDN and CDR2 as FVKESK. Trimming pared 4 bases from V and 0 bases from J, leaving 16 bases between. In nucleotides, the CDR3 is TGTGCCAGCAGCCCAAGCCGGGGTGGTGGCTCCTACAATGAGCAGTTCTTC. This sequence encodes CASSPSRGGGSYNEQFF.

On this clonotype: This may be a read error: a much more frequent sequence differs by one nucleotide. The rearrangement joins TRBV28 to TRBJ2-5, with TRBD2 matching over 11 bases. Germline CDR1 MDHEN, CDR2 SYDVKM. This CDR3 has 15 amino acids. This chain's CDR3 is CANSATSGIQETQYF. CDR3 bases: TGTGCCAACAGTGCGACTAGCGGGATCCAAGAGACCCAGTACTTC.